This TCR beta chain was observed in a study of blood T cell repertoires in COVID-19. Study as a whole: Samples came from the United States, Italy and Spain, spanning acute and convalescent COVID-19. From T cells, B-cell-depleted T cells, or PBMCs came the material, which was cDNA or gDNA.

As handled by the study authors: Reference gene primer amplification in the assay estimated nucleated cell counts. Assay: immunoSEQ multiplex PCR; the TCRdb copy retains only in-frame clones and omits some. V and J calls and clone size follow that table, whereas D and trimming were derived from the DNA. This sample has around 62,000 clones, with approximately 85% found just once. This clone was detected once. During active infection, Seattle patients enrolled and were then monitored through disease. The CDR3 covers 13 residues. CDR1 is MNHEY, CDR2 SVGAGI, per germline. V shed 6 bases and J 7 bases; nucleotides not matched to a gene: 7.

The sequencing input was peripheral blood. This clonotype originated in a woman between 55 and 75 years old with COVID-19, enrolled during active disease. The chain has TRBV6-5 and TRBJ2-5; the match to TRBD2 covers 8 bases. CDR3 sequence (DNA): TGTGCCAGCAGCCACCGGGCGGGAGGGACCCAGTACTTC. Residues: CASSHRAGGTQYF.